Presented here are 19 T cell receptor beta chains from one specimen sequenced in a study of CD8 T cells in Susac syndrome. Roughly 0.45 to 1 ug RNA was reverse transcribed with random hexamers. TCRdb independently ran MiXCR on the immunoSEQ multiplex PCR reads; one entry per CDR3 protein. The data contain approximately 200,000 distinct CDR3 sequences, 90% to 95% of them singletons. Input material: CD8+ T cells from PBMCs. These TCRs come from a human donor with multiple sclerosis.

V usage is TRBV6-6 and J usage is TRBJ2-7, with 7 bases that match TRBD2. CDR1 MNHNY and CDR2 SVGAGI come from the germline V gene (reference sequence). V shed 4 bases and J 7 bases; nucleotides not matched to a gene: 13. The length of the CDR3 is 15 residues. The CDR3 sequence is CASSSPTSPSEEQYF. Written as DNA, the CDR3 is TGTGCCAGCAGTTCACCGACTAGCCCTTCGGAGGAGCAGTACTTC.

The chain is built from TRBV12-3 or TRBV12-4 and TRBJ2-5; possible D gene TRBD1, 5 bases. The V end was cut by 1 base, the J end by 1 base, with 7 bases between. The CDR3 contains 14 residues. The CDR3 loop is CASSLGQFQETQYF. In nucleotides, the CDR3 is TGTGCCAGCAGTTTAGGACAGTTCCAAGAGACCCAGTACTTC.

This clonotype was seen a few times. The V gene is TRBV4-1, the J gene TRBJ2-7; possibly TRBD2 for D (5 bases). Trimming stripped 1 base from V and 2 bases from J, with 12 bases between. Per germline, CDR1 MGHRA and CDR2 YSYEKL. This CDR3 contains 15 residues. CDR3 DNA: TGCGCCAGCAGCCAAGTGGGAGCGAGAACCTACGAGCAGTACTTC. This translates into CASSQVGARTYEQYF.

Only one count was recorded for this clonotype. The J gene is TRBJ1-2, the V gene TRBV30, with unresolved D. The germline CDR1 and CDR2 sequences are GTSNPN and SVGIG (reference sequence). V lost 8 bases to trimming and J lost 2 bases, with 12 bases between them. The CDR3 consists of 12 residues. For the CDR3, the DNA is TGTGCCCAGTCCGGCGGGAACTATGGCTACACCTTC. Translating gives CAQSGGNYGYTF.

The rearrangement joins TRBV6-2 or TRBV6-3 to TRBJ1-2; the D gene is possibly TRBD1 (6 bases). CDR1 is MNHEY and CDR2 is SVGEGT in the germline V gene. Trimming cost V 2 bases and J 6 bases, with 13 bases left between them. The CDR3 spans 14 residues. The CDR3 coding sequence is TGTGCCAGCAGTTACACCTTGGGACACCATGGCTACACCTTC. It translates to CASSYTLGHHGYTF.

The chain couples TRBV2 to TRBJ2-3, with D hard to call. The CDR3 spans 13 residues. Trimming pared 5 bases from V and 4 bases from J, leaving 10 bases between. Germline assignment: CDR1 SNHLY and CDR2 FYNNEI. DNA for the CDR3: TGTGCCAGCAGTTACGGCTCACCAGATACGCAGTATTTT. Encoded protein: CASSYGSPDTQYF.

The genes are TRBV4-1 and TRBJ2-7; D is ambiguous. V dropped 2 bases and J dropped 4 bases, with 9 bases sitting between them. CDR1 and CDR2 (germline): MGHRA, YSYEKL. The CDR3 has 13 amino acids. The DNA of the CDR3 is TGCGCCAGCAGCCAATTAATGGGGTACGAGCAGTACTTC. Translating it yields CASSQLMGYEQYF.

This chain connects TRBV20-1 to TRBJ1-2, with 8 bases fitting TRBD1. The trim removed 2 bases at V and 4 bases at J, leaving 3 bases unmatched. CDR1 is DFQATT, CDR2 SNEGSKA, per germline (reference sequence). CDR3 length: 13 residues. The CDR3 region has the DNA TGCAGTGCTAGACAGACAGGGGCCTATGGCTACACCTTC. It codes for CSARQTGAYGYTF.

V usage is TRBV9 and J usage is TRBJ2-7; no clear D gene. Germline CDR1 SGDLS, CDR2 YYNGEE. Trimming shortened V by 0 bases and J by 7 bases, and 11 bases separated the two germline ends. The CDR3 has 13 residues. The CDR3 loop reads CASSVAPSLEQYF. CDR3 coding DNA: TGTGCCAGCAGCGTAGCCCCCAGTTTGGAGCAGTACTTC.

The V and J genes are TRBV20-1 and TRBJ2-7; TRBD1 might be the D (6 bases). The CDR3 extends over 15 amino acids. V shed 3 bases and J shed 0 bases, with 15 bases lying between them. Germline V gene sequence: CDR1 DFQATT, CDR2 SNEGSKA (reference sequence). The CDR3 reads CSARAYGDNSYEQYF. Here the CDR3 DNA reads TGCAGTGCTAGGGCATACGGGGACAACTCCTACGAGCAGTACTTC.

J is TRBJ2-7 and V is TRBV12-3 or TRBV12-4; tentatively, D is TRBD1 or TRBD2 (5 bases each). This CDR3 region has 15 residues. V was pared by 1 base and J by 2 bases, with 12 bases between. The CDR3 loop reads CASSLVGAGPYEQYF. The CDR3 region has the DNA TGTGCCAGCAGTTTAGTCGGGGCGGGCCCCTACGAGCAGTACTTC.

This rearrangement joins TRBV11-2 to TRBJ2-1; 8 nucleotides align to TRBD2. This CDR3 is built from 15 residues. V lost 6 bases to trimming and J lost 3 bases; unmatched junction nucleotides: 7. The V gene's germline CDR1 is SGHAT and CDR2 FQNNGV. The CDR3 is CASSPIAGIYNEQFF. CDR3 sequence (DNA): TGTGCCAGCAGTCCAATAGCGGGGATCTACAATGAGCAGTTCTTC.

This clonotype showed up just a few times. The V gene is TRBV30, the J gene TRBJ1-5; D is ambiguous. Germline V gene sequence: CDR1 GTSNPN, CDR2 SVGIG (reference sequence). Trimming left V 0 bases short and J 2 bases short, with 17 bases between. CDR3 size: 17 residues. CDR3 residues: CAWSVPWGGYGNQPQHF. Written as DNA, the CDR3 is TGTGCCTGGAGTGTCCCGTGGGGAGGCTATGGCAATCAGCCCCAGCATTTT.

This rearrangement joins TRBV3-1 to TRBJ2-7; D perhaps matches TRBD1 (5 bases). V lost 3 bases and J lost 3, with 15 bases in between. The CDR3 contains 15 residues. CDR1 is LGHDT, CDR2 YNNKEL, per germline (reference sequence). CDR3 amino acids: CASSHKDSLYYEQYF. The CDR3 DNA follows: TGTGCCAGCAGCCATAAAGACAGTCTCTACTACGAGCAGTACTTC.

The chain joins TRBV2 to TRBJ1-4; 7 positions agree with TRBD1. V dropped 7 bases and J dropped 3; count of bases not matched to a gene: 8. The CDR3 length is 15 residues. The germline CDR1 and CDR2 sequences are SNHLY and FYNNEI. The CDR3 nucleotides are TGTGCCAGCATAGTAGAGGGACAGCCTAATGAAAAACTGTTTTTT. Amino acids: CASIVEGQPNEKLFF.

DNA for the CDR3: TGTGCCAGTAGTGGTCCGGGACAAGGATACGAGCAGTACTTC. Translated, it gives CASSGPGQGYEQYF. This chain connects TRBV19 to TRBJ2-7, with TRBD1 as a possible D gene (6 bases). The CDR3 sequence is 14 residues long. Germline values: CDR1 LNHDA, CDR2 SQIVND (reference sequence). V lost 5 bases to trimming and J lost 4 bases, with 15 bases between them.

In this sample, this clonotype turned up once. V gene TRBV6-1 combines with J gene TRBJ2-6, with TRBD1 matching over 7 bases. The V segment lost 6 bases and the J segment 0 bases; nucleotides outside the gene matches: 8. CDR1 and CDR2 from the germline V gene are MNHNS and SASEGT. The CDR3 sequence is 17 residues long. CDR3 bases: TGTGCCAGCAGCTCGGGACAGCTTAGCTCTGGGGCCAACGTCCTGACTTTC. Translating gives CASSSGQLSSGANVLTF.

CDR3 region: CASSQVAGGPYNEQFF. Here the CDR3 DNA reads TGTGCCAGCAGCCAAGTGGCGGGAGGCCCCTACAATGAGCAGTTCTTC. The V and J genes are TRBV14 and TRBJ2-1, with 8 bases that match TRBD2. The CDR3 runs 16 residues. The ends lost 1 base at V and 2 bases at J; junction bases unmatched: 4. Germline V CDR1 and CDR2: SGHDN, FVKESK.

The chain joins TRBV29-1 to TRBJ2-1; possible D gene TRBD2, 6 bases. The CDR3 extends over 13 amino acids. Germline V CDR1 and CDR2: SQVTM, ANQGSEA. Trimming removed 4 bases at V and 7 bases at J, with 14 bases between. CDR3 sequence: CSVALALANEQFF. CDR3 nucleotides: TGCAGCGTTGCCCTAGCGCTGGCGAATGAGCAGTTCTTC.